This note documents a single TCR beta chain sequence. CDR1 is MNHNS, CDR2 SASEGT, per germline. The V and J ends lost 6 bases and 3 bases respectively, with 6 bases between them. The CDR3 runs to 11 residues. The record originates from a study of T cell changes during pregnancy in multiple sclerosis. Profiling relied on immunoSEQ multiplex PCR, and the TCRdb table lists in-frame clones only, not all of them. The sample shows under 45,000 clones, roughly 91% of them seen only once. The starting material was CD4+ T cells from peripheral blood mononuclear cells, obtained in the third trimester of pregnancy. The chain recombines TRBV6-1 with TRBJ2-7, with D hard to call. This sequence originates from a female donor with multiple sclerosis, enrolled in a pregnancy study. The CDR3 bases are TGTGCCAGCAGCCTATTCTACGAGCAGTACTTC. Translation gives CASSLFYEQYF.